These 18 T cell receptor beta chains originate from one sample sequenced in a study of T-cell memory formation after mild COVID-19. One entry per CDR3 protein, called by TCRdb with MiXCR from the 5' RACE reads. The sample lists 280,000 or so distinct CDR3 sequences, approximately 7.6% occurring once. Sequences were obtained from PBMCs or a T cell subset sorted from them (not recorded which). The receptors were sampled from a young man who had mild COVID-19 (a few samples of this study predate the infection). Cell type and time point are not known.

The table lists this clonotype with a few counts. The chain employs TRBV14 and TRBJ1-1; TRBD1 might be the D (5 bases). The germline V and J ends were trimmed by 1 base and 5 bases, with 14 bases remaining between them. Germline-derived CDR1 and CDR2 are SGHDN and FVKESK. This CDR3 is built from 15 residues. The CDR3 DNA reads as TGTGCCAGCAGCCAAGGAGGTGCGGAGGGGACTGAAGCTTTCTTT. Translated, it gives CASSQGGAEGTEAFF.

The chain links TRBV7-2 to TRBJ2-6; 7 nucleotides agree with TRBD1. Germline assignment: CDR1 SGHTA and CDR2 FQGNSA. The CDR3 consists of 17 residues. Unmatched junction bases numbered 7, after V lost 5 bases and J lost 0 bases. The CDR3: CASSRQGPNSGANVLTF. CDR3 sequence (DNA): TGTGCCAGCAGCCGACAGGGTCCCAACTCTGGGGCCAACGTCCTGACTTTC.

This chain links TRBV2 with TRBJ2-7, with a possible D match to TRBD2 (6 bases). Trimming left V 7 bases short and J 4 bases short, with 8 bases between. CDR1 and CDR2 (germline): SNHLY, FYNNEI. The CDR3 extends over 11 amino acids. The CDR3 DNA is TGTGCCAGCACCCGGGAGTACGAGCAGTACTTC. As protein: CASTREYEQYF.

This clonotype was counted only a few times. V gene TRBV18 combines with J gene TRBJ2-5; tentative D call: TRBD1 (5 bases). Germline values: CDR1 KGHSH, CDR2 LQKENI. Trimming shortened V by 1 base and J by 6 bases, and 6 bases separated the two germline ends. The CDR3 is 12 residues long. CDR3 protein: CASSPQGQTQYF. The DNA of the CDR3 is TGTGCCAGCTCACCACAGGGGCAGACCCAGTACTTC.

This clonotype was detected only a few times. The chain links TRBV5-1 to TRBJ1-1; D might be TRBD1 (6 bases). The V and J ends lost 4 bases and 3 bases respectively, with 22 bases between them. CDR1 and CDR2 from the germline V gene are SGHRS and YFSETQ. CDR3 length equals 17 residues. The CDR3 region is CASSQIYTDRRHTEAFF. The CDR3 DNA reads TGCGCCAGCAGCCAAATCTATACCGACAGGCGGCACACTGAAGCTTTCTTT.

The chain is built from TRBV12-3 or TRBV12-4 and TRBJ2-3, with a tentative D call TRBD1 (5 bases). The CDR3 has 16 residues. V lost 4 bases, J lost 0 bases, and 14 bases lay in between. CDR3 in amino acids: CASSSLDSYSTDTQYF. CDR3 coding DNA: TGTGCCAGCAGTTCGCTTGACAGTTACAGCACAGATACGCAGTATTTT.

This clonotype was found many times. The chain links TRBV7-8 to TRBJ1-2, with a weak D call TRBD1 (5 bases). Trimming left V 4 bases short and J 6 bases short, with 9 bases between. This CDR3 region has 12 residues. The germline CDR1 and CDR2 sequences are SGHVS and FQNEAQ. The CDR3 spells CASSSRGDGYTF. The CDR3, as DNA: TGTGCCAGCAGCTCGCGGGGGGATGGCTACACCTTC.

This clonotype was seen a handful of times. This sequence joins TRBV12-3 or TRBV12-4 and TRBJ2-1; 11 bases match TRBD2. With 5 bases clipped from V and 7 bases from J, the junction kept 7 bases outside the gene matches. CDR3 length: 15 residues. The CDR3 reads CASSTSGGSLNEQFF. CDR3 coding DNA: TGTGCCAGCAGTACTAGCGGGGGCTCCCTGAATGAGCAGTTCTTC.

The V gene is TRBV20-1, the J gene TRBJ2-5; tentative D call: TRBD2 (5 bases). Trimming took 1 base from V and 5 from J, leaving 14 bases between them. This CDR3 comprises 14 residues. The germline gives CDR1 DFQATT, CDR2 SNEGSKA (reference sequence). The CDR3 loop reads CSARALARGETQYF. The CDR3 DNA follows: TGCAGTGCTAGAGCTCTGGCGCGAGGGGAGACCCAGTACTTC.

This CDR3 reads CASSFSRGLRRVYEQYF. The CDR3 DNA is TGTGCCAGCAGTTTCAGCCGAGGGCTTCGCCGAGTATACGAGCAGTACTTC. V and J are TRBV6-6 and TRBJ2-7; possibly TRBD2 for D (5 bases). CDR1 is MNHNY and CDR2 is SVGAGI in the germline V gene (reference sequence). The CDR3 is 17 amino acids. Trimming left V 4 bases short and J 4 bases short, with 23 bases between.

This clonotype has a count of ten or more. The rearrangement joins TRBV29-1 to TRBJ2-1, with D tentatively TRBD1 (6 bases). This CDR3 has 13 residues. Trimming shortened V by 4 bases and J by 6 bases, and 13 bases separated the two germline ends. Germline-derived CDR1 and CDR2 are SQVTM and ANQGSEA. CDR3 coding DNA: TGCAGCGTTGGACAGGCTCTCCGCAATGAGCAGTTCTTC. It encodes CSVGQALRNEQFF.

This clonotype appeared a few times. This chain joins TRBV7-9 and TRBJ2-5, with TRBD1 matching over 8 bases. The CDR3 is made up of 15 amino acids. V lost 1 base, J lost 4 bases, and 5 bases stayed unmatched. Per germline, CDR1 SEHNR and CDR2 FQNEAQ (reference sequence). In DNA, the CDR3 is TGTGCCAGCAGCTTAGGCGACAGGGGTAGAGAGACCCAGTACTTC. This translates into CASSLGDRGRETQYF.

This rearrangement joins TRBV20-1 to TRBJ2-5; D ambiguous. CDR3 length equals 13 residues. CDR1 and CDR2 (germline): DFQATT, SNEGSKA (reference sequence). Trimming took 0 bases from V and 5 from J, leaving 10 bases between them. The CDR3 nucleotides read TGCAGTGCTAGAGAGAGAAGGCTGGAGACCCAGTACTTC. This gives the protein CSARERRLETQYF.

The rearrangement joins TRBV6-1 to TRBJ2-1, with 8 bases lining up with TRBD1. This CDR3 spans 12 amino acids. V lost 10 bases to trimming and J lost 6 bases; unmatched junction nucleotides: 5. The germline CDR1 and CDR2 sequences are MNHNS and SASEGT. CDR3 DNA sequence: TGTGCCATGGGACAGGAGTTCAATGAGCAGTTCTTC. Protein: CAMGQEFNEQFF.

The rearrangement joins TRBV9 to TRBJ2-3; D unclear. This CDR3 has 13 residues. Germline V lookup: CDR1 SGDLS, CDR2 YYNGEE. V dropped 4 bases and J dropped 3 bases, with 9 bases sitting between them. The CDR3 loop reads CASSYYTTDTQYF. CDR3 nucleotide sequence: TGTGCCAGCAGCTACTACACGACAGATACGCAGTATTTT.

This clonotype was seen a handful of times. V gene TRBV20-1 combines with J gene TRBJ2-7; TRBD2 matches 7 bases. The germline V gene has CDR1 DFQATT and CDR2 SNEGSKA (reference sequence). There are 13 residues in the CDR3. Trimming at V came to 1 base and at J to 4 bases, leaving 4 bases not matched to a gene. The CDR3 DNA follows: TGCAGTGCTAGAGCCAGCGGGGTATACGAGCAGTACTTC. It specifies CSARASGVYEQYF.

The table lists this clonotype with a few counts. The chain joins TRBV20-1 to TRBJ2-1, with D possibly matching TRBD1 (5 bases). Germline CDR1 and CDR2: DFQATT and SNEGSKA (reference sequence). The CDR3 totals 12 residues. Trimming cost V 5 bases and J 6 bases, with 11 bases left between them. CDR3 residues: CSAGRGSNEQFF. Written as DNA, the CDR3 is TGCAGTGCTGGAAGGGGCTCCAATGAGCAGTTCTTC.

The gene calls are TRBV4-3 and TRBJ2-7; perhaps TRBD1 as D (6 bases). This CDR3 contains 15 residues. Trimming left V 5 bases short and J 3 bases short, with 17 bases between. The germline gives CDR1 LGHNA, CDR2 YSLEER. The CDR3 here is CASSEGPGHNYEQYF. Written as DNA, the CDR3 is TGCGCCAGCAGCGAGGGCCCGGGACATAACTACGAGCAGTACTTC.